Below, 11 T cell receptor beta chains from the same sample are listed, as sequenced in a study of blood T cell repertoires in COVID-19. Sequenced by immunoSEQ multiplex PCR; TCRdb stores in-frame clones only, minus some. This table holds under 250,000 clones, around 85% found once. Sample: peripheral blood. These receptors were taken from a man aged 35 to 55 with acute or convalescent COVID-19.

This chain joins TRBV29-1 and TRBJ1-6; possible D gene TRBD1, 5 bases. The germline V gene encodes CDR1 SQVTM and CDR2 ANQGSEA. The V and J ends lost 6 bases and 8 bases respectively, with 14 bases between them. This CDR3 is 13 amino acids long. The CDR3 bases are TGCAGCGTCCAGACCAGGGAAGATTCACCCCTCCACTTT. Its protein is CSVQTREDSPLHF.

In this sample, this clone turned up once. For the CDR3, the DNA is TGTGCCTGGAGTGCCGGGCTAGCGGGATCGGAGGAGCAGTTCTTC. As protein: CAWSAGLAGSEEQFF. The chain has TRBV30 and TRBJ2-1; 9 nucleotides agree with TRBD2. With V trimmed by 1 base and J by 10 bases, 11 bases remained unmatched. The CDR3 consists of 15 residues. In germline, CDR1 is GTSNPN, CDR2 SVGIG (reference sequence).

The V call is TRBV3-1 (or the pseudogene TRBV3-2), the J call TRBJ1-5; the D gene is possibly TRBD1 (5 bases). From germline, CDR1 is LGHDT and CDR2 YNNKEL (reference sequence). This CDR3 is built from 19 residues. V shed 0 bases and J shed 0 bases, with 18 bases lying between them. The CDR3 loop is CASSQDIPFWGDSNQPQHF. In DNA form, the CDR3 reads TGTGCCAGCAGCCAAGATATTCCATTTTGGGGGGATAGCAATCAGCCCCAGCATTTT.

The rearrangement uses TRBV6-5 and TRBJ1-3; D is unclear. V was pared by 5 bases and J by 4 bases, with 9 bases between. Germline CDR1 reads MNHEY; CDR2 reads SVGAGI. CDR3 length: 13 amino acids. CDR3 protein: CASSNPGGNTIYF. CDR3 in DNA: TGTGCCAGCAGTAACCCCGGGGGAAACACCATATATTTT.

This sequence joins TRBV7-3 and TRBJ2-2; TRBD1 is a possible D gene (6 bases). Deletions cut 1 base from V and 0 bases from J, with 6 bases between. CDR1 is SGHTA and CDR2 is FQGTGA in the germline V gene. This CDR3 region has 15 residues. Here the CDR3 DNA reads TGTGCCAGCAGCTTAAGGGGGCCGAACACCGGGGAGCTGTTTTTT. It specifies CASSLRGPNTGELFF.

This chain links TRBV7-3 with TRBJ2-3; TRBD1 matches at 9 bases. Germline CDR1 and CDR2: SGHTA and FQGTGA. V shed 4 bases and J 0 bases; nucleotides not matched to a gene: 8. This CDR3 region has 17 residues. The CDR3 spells CASSSGQGSSSTDTQYF. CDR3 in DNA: TGTGCCAGCAGCTCCGGACAGGGGTCATCTAGCACAGATACGCAGTATTTT. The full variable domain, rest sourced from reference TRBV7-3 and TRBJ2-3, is GAGVSQTPSNKVTEKGKYVELRCDPISGHTALYWYRQSLGQGPEFLIYFQGTGAADDSGLPNDRFFAVRPEGSVSTLKIQRTERGDSAVYLCASSSGQGSSSTDTQYFGPGTRLTVL.

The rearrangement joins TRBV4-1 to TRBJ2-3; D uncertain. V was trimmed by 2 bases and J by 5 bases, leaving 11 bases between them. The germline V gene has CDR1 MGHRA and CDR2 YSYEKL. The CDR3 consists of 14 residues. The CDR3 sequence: CASSQFLVIDTQYF. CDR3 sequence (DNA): TGCGCCAGCAGCCAATTTCTAGTTATAGATACGCAGTATTTT.

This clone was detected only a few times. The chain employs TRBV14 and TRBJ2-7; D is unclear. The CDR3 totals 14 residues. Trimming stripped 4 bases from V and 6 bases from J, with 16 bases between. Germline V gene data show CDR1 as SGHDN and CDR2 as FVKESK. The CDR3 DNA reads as TGTGCCAGCAGCCCCCAGCCGTATGGCGGCGAGCAGTACTTC. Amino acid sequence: CASSPQPYGGEQYF.

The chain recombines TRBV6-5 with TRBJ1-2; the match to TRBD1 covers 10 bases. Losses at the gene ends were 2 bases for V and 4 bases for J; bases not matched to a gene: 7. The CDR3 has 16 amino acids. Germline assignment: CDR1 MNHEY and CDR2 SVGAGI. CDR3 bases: TGTGCCAGCAGTTACACCGGGACAGGGGCCGGCTATGGCTACACCTTC. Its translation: CASSYTGTGAGYGYTF.

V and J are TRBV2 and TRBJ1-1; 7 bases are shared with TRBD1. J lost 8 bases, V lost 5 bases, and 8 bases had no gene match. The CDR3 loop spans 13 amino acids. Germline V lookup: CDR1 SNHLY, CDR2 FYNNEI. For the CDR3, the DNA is TGTGCCAGCAGTACACAGGGGAGTCCCGAAGCTTTCTTT. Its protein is CASSTQGSPEAFF.

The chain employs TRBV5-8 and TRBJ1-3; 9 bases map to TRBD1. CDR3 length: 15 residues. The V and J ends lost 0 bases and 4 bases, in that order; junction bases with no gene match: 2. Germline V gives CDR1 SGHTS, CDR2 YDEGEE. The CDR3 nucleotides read TGTGCCAGCAGCTTGGCCGGGACAGGGGGAAACACCATATATTTT. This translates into CASSLAGTGGNTIYF.